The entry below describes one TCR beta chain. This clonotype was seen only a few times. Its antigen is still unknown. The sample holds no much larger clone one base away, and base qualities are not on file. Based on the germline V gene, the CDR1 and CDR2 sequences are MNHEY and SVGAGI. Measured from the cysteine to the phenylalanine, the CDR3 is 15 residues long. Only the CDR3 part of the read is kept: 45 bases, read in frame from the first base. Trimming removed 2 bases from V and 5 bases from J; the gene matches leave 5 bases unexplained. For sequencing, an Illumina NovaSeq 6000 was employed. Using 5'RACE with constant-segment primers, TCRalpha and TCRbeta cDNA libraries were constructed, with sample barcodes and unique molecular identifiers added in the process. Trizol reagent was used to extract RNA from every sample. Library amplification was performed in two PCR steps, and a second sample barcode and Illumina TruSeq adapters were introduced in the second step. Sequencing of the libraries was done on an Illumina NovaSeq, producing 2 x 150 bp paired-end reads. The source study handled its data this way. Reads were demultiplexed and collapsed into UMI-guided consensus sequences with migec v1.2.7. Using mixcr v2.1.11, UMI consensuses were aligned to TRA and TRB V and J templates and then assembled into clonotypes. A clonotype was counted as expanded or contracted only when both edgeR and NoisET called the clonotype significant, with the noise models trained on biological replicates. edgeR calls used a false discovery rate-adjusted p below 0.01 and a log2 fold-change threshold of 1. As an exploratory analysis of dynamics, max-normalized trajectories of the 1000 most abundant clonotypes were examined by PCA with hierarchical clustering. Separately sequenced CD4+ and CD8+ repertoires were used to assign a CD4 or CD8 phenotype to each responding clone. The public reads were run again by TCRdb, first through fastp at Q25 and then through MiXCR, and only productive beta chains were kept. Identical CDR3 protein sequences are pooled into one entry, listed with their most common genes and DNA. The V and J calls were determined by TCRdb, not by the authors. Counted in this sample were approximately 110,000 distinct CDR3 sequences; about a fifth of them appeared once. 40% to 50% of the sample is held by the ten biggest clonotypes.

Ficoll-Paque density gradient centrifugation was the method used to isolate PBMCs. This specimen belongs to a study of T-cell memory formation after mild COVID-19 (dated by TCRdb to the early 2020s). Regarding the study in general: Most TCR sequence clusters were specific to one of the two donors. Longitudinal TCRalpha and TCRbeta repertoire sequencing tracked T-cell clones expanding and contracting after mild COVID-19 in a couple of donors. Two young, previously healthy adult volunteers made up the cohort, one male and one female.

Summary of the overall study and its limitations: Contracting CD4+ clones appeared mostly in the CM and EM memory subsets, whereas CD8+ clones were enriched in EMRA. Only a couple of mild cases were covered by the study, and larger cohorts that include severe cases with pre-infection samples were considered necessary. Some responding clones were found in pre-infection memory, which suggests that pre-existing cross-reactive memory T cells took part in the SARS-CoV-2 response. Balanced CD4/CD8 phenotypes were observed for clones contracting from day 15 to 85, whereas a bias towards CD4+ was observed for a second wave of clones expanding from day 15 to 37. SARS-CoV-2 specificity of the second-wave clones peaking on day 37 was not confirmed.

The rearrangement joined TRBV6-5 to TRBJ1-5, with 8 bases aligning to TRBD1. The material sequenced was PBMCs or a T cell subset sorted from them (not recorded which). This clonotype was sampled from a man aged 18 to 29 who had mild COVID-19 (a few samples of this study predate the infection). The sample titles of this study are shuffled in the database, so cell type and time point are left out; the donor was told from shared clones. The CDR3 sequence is CASSYGTGPYQPQHF. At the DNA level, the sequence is TGTGCCAGCAGTTACGGGACAGGCCCGTATCAGCCCCAGCATTTT.